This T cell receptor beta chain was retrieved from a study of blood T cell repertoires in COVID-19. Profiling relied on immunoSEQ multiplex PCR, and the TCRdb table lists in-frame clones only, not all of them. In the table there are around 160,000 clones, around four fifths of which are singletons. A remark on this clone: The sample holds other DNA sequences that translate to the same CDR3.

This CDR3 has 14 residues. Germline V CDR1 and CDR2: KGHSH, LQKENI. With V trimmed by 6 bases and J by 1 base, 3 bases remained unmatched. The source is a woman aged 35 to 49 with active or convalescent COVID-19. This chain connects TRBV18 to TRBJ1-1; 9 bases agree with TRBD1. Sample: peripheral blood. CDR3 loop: CASSPTGGNTEAFF. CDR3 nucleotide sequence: TGTGCCAGCTCCCCGACAGGGGGGAACACTGAAGCTTTCTTT.